This T cell receptor beta chain comes out of a study of blood T cell repertoires in COVID-19. Looking at the study overall: Spain, Italy and the United States supplied samples that represented acute and convalescent COVID-19. Nucleic acid was either cDNA or gDNA, and it came from T cells, B-cell-depleted T cells, or PBMCs.

In the source study's methods: Cell counts per sample came from amplifying reference gene primers. Only in-frame clones appear in the TCRdb table, and some are missing; sequencing was by immunoSEQ multiplex PCR. V, J and clone size reflect that table, while D and trimming were determined from the DNA. Altogether about 210,000 clones are present, around 82% being singletons, with the ten largest covering roughly 2.7%. Germline-derived CDR1 and CDR2 are LNHDA and SQIVND (reference sequence). This CDR3 spans 19 amino acids. V shed 0 bases and J 5 bases; nucleotides not matched to a gene: 13. This chain links TRBV19 with TRBJ2-3; 11 bases match TRBD2. The clonotype originates from a woman between 35 and 50 years old with active or convalescent COVID-19. The specimen sequenced was peripheral blood. CDR3 nucleotides: TGTGCCAGTAGTATAGATCTTCCGACTAGCGGGAATCTTATAGATACGCAGTATTTT. It is translated as CASSIDLPTSGNLIDTQYF.